This TCR beta chain was identified in a study of a mutant IDH1 vaccine in newly diagnosed glioma. Measured with immunoSEQ multiplex PCR; TCRdb has only the in-frame clones, and not every one. The data contain tens of thousands of clones, 82% of them singletons. The time point here: baseline, week 1 (first vaccination visit). Specified treatment: pre-vaccination baseline after standard-of-care therapy. Every donor had a new WHO grade 3 or 4 astrocytoma that was IDH1-mutant, with loss of nuclear ATRX. V dropped 5 bases and J dropped 2 bases, with 12 bases sitting between them. CDR3 length: 14 residues. Germline-derived CDR1 and CDR2 are SGHTA and FQGNSA.

The TCR comes from a man younger than 40 with glioma. The material was PBMCs, obtained from a glioma patient treated with radiotherapy, temozolomide or both. J is TRBJ1-2 and V is TRBV7-2; D possibly corresponds to TRBD1 (5 bases). CDR3 loop: CASSTRDGNYGYTF. In nucleotides, the CDR3 is TGTGCCAGCAGCACCCGGGACGGCAACTATGGCTACACCTTC.